These T cell receptor beta chains were read from a single sample in a study of cytomegalovirus exposure and HLA in healthy donors. Profiling relied on immunoSEQ multiplex PCR, and the TCRdb table lists in-frame clones only, not all of them. In the table there are about 160,000 clones, about 80% of which are singletons. Sequenced input: PBMCs. The receptors were gathered from a woman in her forties or fifties in good health and CMV-seronegative. Both conserved end residues are part of each CDR3. D genes are given only for firm matches. Some rows have no size entry. The others give once, few or many, or a class for an expanded clone.

D: NA; J: TRBJ2-7; V: TRBV15; size: NA; DNA: TGTGCCACCACCGGGAGAAGCTCCTACGAGCAGTACTTC; CDR3: CATTGRSSYEQYF
D: TRBD2; J: TRBJ2-1; V: TRBV7-8; size: NA; DNA: TGTGCCAGCACCACCCAAATAGCGGGAGGGGCCTACAATGAGCAGTTCTTC; CDR3: CASTTQIAGGAYNEQFF
D: NA; J: TRBJ2-5; V: TRBV11-2; size: NA; DNA: TGTGCCAGCAGCCAATACTCGTACCAAGAGACCCAGTACTTC; CDR3: CASSQYSYQETQYF
D: TRBD2; J: TRBJ2-2; V: TRBV4-3; size: NA; DNA: TGCGCCAGCAGCCAAGAGCCTAGCGGGGGGTCGATCACCGGGGAGCTGTTTTTT; CDR3: CASSQEPSGGSITGELFF
D: NA; J: TRBJ2-4; V: TRBV21-1; size: NA; DNA: TGTGCCAGCAGCAATAGGAGTCGGGACACCAAAAACATTCAGTACTTC; CDR3: CASSNRSRDTKNIQYF
D: TRBD2; J: TRBJ2-7; V: TRBV6-5; size: NA; DNA: TGTGCCAGCAGCCCCGGACTAGCGGGGGCCTACGAGCAGTACTTC; CDR3: CASSPGLAGAYEQYF
D: TRBD2; J: TRBJ2-7; V: TRBV7-3; size: once; DNA: TGTGCCAGCAGCCCGCAGAGCGGGAGCTCCTACGAGCAGTACTTC; CDR3: CASSPQSGSSYEQYF
D: TRBD1; J: TRBJ1-4; V: TRBV5-1; size: few; DNA: TGCGCCAGCAGCTCGGGACAGAAACTGTTTTTT; CDR3: CASSSGQKLFF
D: NA; J: TRBJ1-2; V: TRBV19; size: once; DNA: TGTGCCAGTAGTATGGGCAGGGGTAACTATGGCTACACCTTC; CDR3: CASSMGRGNYGYTF
D: TRBD1; J: TRBJ1-5; V: TRBV6-5; size: NA; DNA: TGTGCCAGCAGTTACCTCAGGGGGCAGCCCCAGCATTTT; CDR3: CASSYLRGQPQHF
D: TRBD2; J: TRBJ2-7; V: TRBV27; size: few; DNA: TGTGCCAGCAGTTTAATTAGCGGGAGGCTCGAGCAGTACTTC; CDR3: CASSLISGRLEQYF
D: NA; J: TRBJ2-3; V: TRBV2; size: NA; DNA: TGTGCCAGCAGCCTCCGCGGAACAGATACGCAGTATTTT; CDR3: CASSLRGTDTQYF
D: NA; J: TRBJ2-3; V: TRBV11-2; size: NA; DNA: TGTGCCAGCAGCTTAGCTGGCACAGATACGCAGTATTTT; CDR3: CASSLAGTDTQYF
D: NA; J: TRBJ1-1; V: TRBV7-9; size: NA; DNA: TGTGCCAGCAGCCCCCCCGTGCATTGGAGGGAAAGGGCTGAAGCTTTCTTT; CDR3: CASSPPVHWRERAEAFF
D: NA; J: TRBJ1-5; V: TRBV12-5; size: NA; DNA: TGTGCTAGTGGGGCCGGGTCCAATCAGCCCCAGCATTTT; CDR3: CASGAGSNQPQHF
D: TRBD1; J: TRBJ1-1; V: TRBV28; size: NA; DNA: TGTGCCAGTGTCTCCTCTCGACAGGGGGAAGTGGCTTTCTTT; CDR3: CASVSSRQGEVAFF
D: NA; J: TRBJ2-5; V: TRBV7-2; size: once; DNA: TGTGCCAGCAGCCGCAAGGGGGCCGGGACTAGTGAGACCCAGTACTTC; CDR3: CASSRKGAGTSETQYF
D: NA; J: TRBJ2-7; V: TRBV27; size: NA; DNA: TGTGCCACCTTAAGGGAGGTTTACGAGCAGTACTTC; CDR3: CATLREVYEQYF
D: NA; J: TRBJ2-5; V: TRBV14; size: NA; DNA: TGTGCCAGCAGCCAAGATCTAGGCAGGGAAGAGACCCAGTACTTC; CDR3: CASSQDLGREETQYF
D: NA; J: TRBJ2-7; V: TRBV19; size: NA; DNA: TGTGCCAGTAGCCAGGGGAGGGCCGGGAACGAGCAGTACTTC; CDR3: CASSQGRAGNEQYF
D: TRBD2; J: TRBJ2-3; V: TRBV5-1; size: NA; DNA: TGCGCCAGCAGCTTAGACGGGACTAGCGGGAGGACAGATACGCAGTATTTT; CDR3: CASSLDGTSGRTDTQYF
D: TRBD1; J: TRBJ1-2; V: TRBV14; size: NA; DNA: TGTGCCAGCAGCCTTTCCGGGACAGGGTACTACACCTTC; CDR3: CASSLSGTGYYTF
D: TRBD1; J: TRBJ2-5; V: TRBV11-2; size: NA; DNA: TGTGCCAGCAGTCCCCGATCCGGGACAGGGAAAGAGACCCAGTACTTC; CDR3: CASSPRSGTGKETQYF
D: TRBD2; J: TRBJ2-1; V: TRBV18; size: NA; DNA: TGTGCCAGCTACCCAATCCTTAGCGGGGGGAGCTCCTACAATGAGCAGTTCTTC; CDR3: CASYPILSGGSSYNEQFF
D: NA; J: TRBJ2-1; V: TRBV5-6; size: NA; DNA: TGTGCCAGCAGCTTTAACTACAATGAGCAGTTCTTC; CDR3: CASSFNYNEQFF
D: NA; J: TRBJ2-3; V: TRBV15; size: NA; DNA: TGTGCCACCAGCAGAGCTAGCGCAATCCCCACAGATACGCAGTATTTT; CDR3: CATSRASAIPTDTQYF
D: TRBD1; J: TRBJ1-1; V: TRBV6-6; size: NA; DNA: TGTGCCAGCAGTTACGGACAGGGAGGCTGGGGCACTGAAGCTTTCTTT; CDR3: CASSYGQGGWGTEAFF
D: NA; J: TRBJ2-3; V: TRBV5-1; size: NA; DNA: TGCGCCAGCAGCTTGGTTGCGGGGTACACAGATACGCAGTATTTT; CDR3: CASSLVAGYTDTQYF
D: TRBD2; J: TRBJ2-2; V: TRBV23-1; size: NA; DNA: TGCGCCAGCAGTCAATGTCGGCTAGCGGGACACACCGGGGAGCTGTTTTTT; CDR3: CASSQCRLAGHTGELFF
D: NA; J: TRBJ2-2; V: TRBV4-3; size: NA; DNA: TGCGCCAGCAGCCAAGACCCCGGCGGGGAGCTGTTTTTT; CDR3: CASSQDPGGELFF
D: NA; J: TRBJ2-1; V: TRBV7-2; size: NA; DNA: TGTGCCAGCAGCCAGTTCTACAATGAGCAGTTCTTC; CDR3: CASSQFYNEQFF
D: TRBD2; J: TRBJ2-1; V: TRBV19; size: NA; DNA: TGTGCCAGGCCGGTCCTAGCGGGAGATCGAAATGAGCAGTTCTTC; CDR3: CARPVLAGDRNEQFF
D: TRBD2; J: TRBJ2-7; V: TRBV6-4; size: NA; DNA: TGTGCCAGCAGCGTAGCGGGAAGCTCCTACGAGCAGTACTTC; CDR3: CASSVAGSSYEQYF
D: TRBD2; J: TRBJ2-7; V: TRBV9; size: NA; DNA: TGTGCCAGCAGCCTCCTCCCTAGCGGGGGGGCCACCGAGCAGTACTTC; CDR3: CASSLLPSGGATEQYF
D: NA; J: TRBJ1-1; V: TRBV11-2; size: NA; DNA: TGTGCCAGCAGCTTAGAAAGGGGGACCATGAACACTGAAGCTTTCTTT; CDR3: CASSLERGTMNTEAFF
D: NA; J: TRBJ2-5; V: TRBV5-4; size: NA; DNA: TGTGCCAGCAGCGCGGGGACCCAGATGGGGACCCAGTACTTC; CDR3: CASSAGTQMGTQYF
D: NA; J: TRBJ1-2; V: TRBV9; size: NA; DNA: TGTGCCAGCAGCGTAGCGGTTCCAGGCTACGAGGGCTATGGCTACACCTTC; CDR3: CASSVAVPGYEGYGYTF
D: NA; J: TRBJ2-2; V: TRBV7-9; size: NA; DNA: TGTGCCAGCAGCTTATATGGGGGCGCGTCAGGGGAGCTGTTTTTT; CDR3: CASSLYGGASGELFF
D: NA; J: TRBJ1-1; V: TRBV28; size: NA; DNA: TGTGCCAGCAGTACTCGGGCGGGGACTGAAGCTTTCTTT; CDR3: CASSTRAGTEAFF
D: TRBD2; J: TRBJ2-5; V: TRBV7-2; size: NA; DNA: TGTGCCAGCAGCTTAACAGCGGGAGGTGTCCCCCAAAAGACCCAGTACTTC; CDR3: CASSLTAGGVPQKTQYF
D: TRBD1; J: TRBJ1-5; V: TRBV28; size: NA; DNA: TGTGCCAGCAGTTTAGGAGGCGGGACAGCGGTACTTTATAGCAATCAGCCCCAGCATTTT; CDR3: CASSLGGGTAVLYSNQPQHF
D: NA; J: TRBJ1-1; V: TRBV15; size: NA; DNA: TGTGCCACCAGCAGAGATCCGAACATGAACACTGAAGCTTTCTTT; CDR3: CATSRDPNMNTEAFF
D: TRBD1; J: TRBJ2-7; V: TRBV7-2; size: NA; DNA: TGTGCCAGCAGCCGAACAGGGGGCCCTACCAACTACGAGCAGTACTTC; CDR3: CASSRTGGPTNYEQYF